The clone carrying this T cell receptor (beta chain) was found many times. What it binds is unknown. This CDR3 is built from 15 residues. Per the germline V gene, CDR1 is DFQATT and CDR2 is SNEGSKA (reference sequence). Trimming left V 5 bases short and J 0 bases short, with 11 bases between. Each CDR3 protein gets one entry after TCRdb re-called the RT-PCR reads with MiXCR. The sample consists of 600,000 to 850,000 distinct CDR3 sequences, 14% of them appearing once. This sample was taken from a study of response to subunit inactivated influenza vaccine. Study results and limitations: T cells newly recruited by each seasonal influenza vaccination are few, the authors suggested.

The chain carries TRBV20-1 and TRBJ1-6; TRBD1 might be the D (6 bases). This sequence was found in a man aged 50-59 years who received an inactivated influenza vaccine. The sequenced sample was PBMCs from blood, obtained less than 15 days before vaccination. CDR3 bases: TGCAGTGCTGCAAGGGACACCTCCTATAATTCACCCCTCCACTTT. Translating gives CSAARDTSYNSPLHF.